The 28 T cell receptor beta chains listed next were all sequenced from one sample in a study of T-cell reconstitution after alpha-beta-depleted transplantation in children. For TCRbeta, the library was prepared with unique molecular identifiers. TCRdb called the PCR reads again in MiXCR, with one record for every CDR3 protein. The table has fewer than 500,000 distinct CDR3 sequences, 43% seen once. The sample consisted of PBMCs, taken before TCRalphabeta/CD19-depleted stem cell transplant. Receptor source: a girl aged 2 to 10 with aplastic anemia, due to receive a stem cell transplant.

The chain is built from TRBV4-2 and TRBJ2-1, with TRBD2 identical over 12 bases. This CDR3 has 20 amino acids. The junction had 13 bases not matched to a gene; V was cut back by 0 bases and J by 4 bases. The germline CDR1 and CDR2 sequences are LGHNA and YNFKEQ. The CDR3 DNA follows: TGTGCCAGCAGCCAAGATCTGACTAGCGGGAGTCTTGGGGTGTACAATGAGCAGTTCTTC. Its protein product is CASSQDLTSGSLGVYNEQFF.

V is TRBV29-1 and J is TRBJ1-1; possibly TRBD1 for D (5 bases). This CDR3 spans 13 amino acids. The germline V gene has CDR1 SQVTM and CDR2 ANQGSEA. V lost 4 bases and J lost 2, with 11 bases in between. In nucleotides, the CDR3 is TGCAGCGTTGGAGGGACTTTTAACACTGAAGCTTTCTTT. It is translated as CSVGGTFNTEAFF.

This clonotype came up a few times. J is TRBJ1-1 and V is TRBV19; tentatively, D is TRBD1 (5 bases). Germline V gene data show CDR1 as LNHDA and CDR2 as SQIVND (reference sequence). CDR3 size: 15 residues. Trimming cost V 3 bases and J 5 bases, with 16 bases left between them. The CDR3 protein is CASSISLTPGTEAFF. The CDR3 nucleotides are TGTGCCAGTAGTATTTCCCTCACGCCAGGGACTGAAGCTTTCTTT.

This clonotype was detected a few times. The chain employs TRBV5-1 and TRBJ2-1; 14 bases are shared with TRBD2. In germline, CDR1 is SGHRS, CDR2 YFSETQ. V was pared by 0 bases and J by 6 bases, with 11 bases of the junction left unmatched. This CDR3 spans 19 amino acids. CDR3 nucleotides: TGCGCCAGCAGCTTGGGTTGGACTAGCGGGAGGACCGCTCTCAATGAGCAGTTCTTC. Translation: CASSLGWTSGRTALNEQFF.

This clonotype has just a few counts. This chain's CDR3 is CASSQGGGPYYGYTF. The CDR3 bases are TGTGCCAGCAGCCAGGGGGGGGGGCCCTACTATGGCTACACCTTC. The gene calls are TRBV7-2 and TRBJ1-2; TRBD1 matches at 7 bases. CDR1 and CDR2 (germline): SGHTA, FQGNSA. The CDR3 is 15 amino acids. The V gene end was trimmed by 5 bases and the J gene end by 3 bases; junction bases not matched to a gene: 9. Based on the CDR3 plus reference TRBV7-2 and TRBJ1-2, the full variable domain is GAGVSQSPSNKVTEKGKDVELRCDPISGHTALYWYRQSLGQGLEFLIYFQGNSAPDKSGLPSDRFSAERTGGSVSTLTIQRTQQEDSAVYLCASSQGGGPYYGYTFGSGTRLTVV.

This clonotype came up a few times. The V gene is TRBV5-1, the J gene TRBJ2-5; 10 bases map to TRBD2. Germline V CDR1 and CDR2: SGHRS, YFSETQ. J was trimmed by 2 bases and V by 0 bases; bases with no gene match: 4. CDR3 size: 16 residues. The CDR3 nucleotides read TGCGCCAGCAGCTTGGTGAAAGCGGGAGGGCAAGAGACCCAGTACTTC. Translated: CASSLVKAGGQETQYF.

This clonotype came up a few times. V and J are TRBV12-3 or TRBV12-4 and TRBJ1-1, with a weak D call TRBD1 (5 bases). The V and J ends lost 7 bases and 4 bases respectively, with 16 bases between them. The CDR3 extends over 14 amino acids. This CDR3 is CASTPRGDGTEAFF. The CDR3 DNA follows: TGTGCCAGCACCCCGCGTGGGGACGGCACTGAAGCTTTCTTT.

The chain recombines TRBV7-9 with TRBJ2-7; D perhaps matches TRBD1 (6 bases). This CDR3 is 15 amino acids long. With 1 base removed from V and 3 bases from J, the gap between germline ends came to 13 bases. CDR1 and CDR2 (germline): SEHNR, FQNEAQ (reference sequence). The CDR3 here is CASSLVLAGVYEQYF. CDR3 coding DNA: TGTGCCAGCAGCTTAGTCCTGGCAGGGGTCTACGAGCAGTACTTC.

Many counts were recorded for this clonotype. V and J are TRBV20-1 and TRBJ2-3, with a tentative D call TRBD2 (6 bases). The germline V gene encodes CDR1 DFQATT and CDR2 SNEGSKA (reference sequence). Trimming took 3 bases from V and 2 from J, leaving 12 bases between them. The CDR3 has 14 residues. The CDR3 loop is CSARRTILTDTQYF. In DNA form, the CDR3 reads TGCAGTGCTAGGCGGACTATACTCACAGATACGCAGTATTTT.

The chain's CDR3 is CASSYGPGDTQYF. For the CDR3, the DNA is TGTGCCAGCAGTTACGGACCCGGAGATACGCAGTATTTT. This chain connects TRBV6-5 to TRBJ2-3; unclear D gene. This CDR3 spans 13 amino acids. With 2 bases removed from V and 5 bases from J, the gap between germline ends came to 8 bases. Germline values: CDR1 MNHEY, CDR2 SVGAGI.

This sequence joins TRBV20-1 and TRBJ2-1; 7 nucleotides align to TRBD1. The CDR3 runs 15 residues. The ends lost 1 base at V and 7 bases at J; junction bases unmatched: 10. Germline lookup yields CDR1 DFQATT and CDR2 SNEGSKA (reference sequence). Written as DNA, the CDR3 is TGCAGTGCTAGAGTACGCAGGGGGTATAGGAATGAGCAGTTCTTC. This sequence encodes CSARVRRGYRNEQFF.

This clonotype was seen many times. CDR3 sequence reads: CASSFRTPSTGELFF. The CDR3, as DNA: TGTGCCAGCAGCTTCCGGACACCCTCCACCGGGGAGCTGTTTTTT. V is TRBV5-5 and J is TRBJ2-2; D may be TRBD1 (5 bases). Per germline, CDR1 SGHKS and CDR2 YYEKEE (reference sequence). The CDR3 is made up of 15 amino acids. The V end was cut by 2 bases, the J end by 4 bases, with 12 bases between.

This chain links TRBV7-2 with TRBJ2-2; 8 bases map to TRBD2. Germline V gives CDR1 SGHTA, CDR2 FQGNSA. Trimming cost V 1 base and J 6 bases; bases outside gene matches: 4. The CDR3 runs to 15 residues. CDR3 bases: TGTGCCAGCAGCTTAGTGGCGGGAGGTGCCGGGGAGCTGTTTTTT. Protein: CASSLVAGGAGELFF.

The CDR3 DNA reads TGCAGTGCTACCGGACAAAGGGGCCGGAACAATCAGCCCCAGCATTTT. Translating it yields CSATGQRGRNNQPQHF. The chain links TRBV20-1 to TRBJ1-5; TRBD1 might be the D (5 bases). Germline V lookup: CDR1 DFQATT, CDR2 SNEGSKA (reference sequence). V was trimmed by 4 bases and J by 3 bases, leaving 19 bases between them. The CDR3 has 16 residues.

There are many counts of this clonotype. V gene TRBV7-2 combines with J gene TRBJ2-2, with 12 positions matching TRBD2. Germline V gives CDR1 SGHTA, CDR2 FQGNSA. The ends lost 1 base at V and 5 bases at J; junction bases unmatched: 2. The CDR3 is 16 residues long. In DNA, the CDR3 is TGTGCCAGCAGCTTAGGCCTAGCGGGAGGGACCGGGGAGCTGTTTTTT. This gives the protein CASSLGLAGGTGELFF.

This clonotype occurred many times. The chain joins TRBV20-1 to TRBJ1-2; possibly TRBD1 for D (6 bases). This CDR3 has 13 residues. Germline V gene data show CDR1 as DFQATT and CDR2 as SNEGSKA (reference sequence). With 2 bases removed from V and 6 bases from J, the gap between germline ends came to 13 bases. CDR3 in amino acids: CSARWQGKDGYTF. Here the CDR3 DNA reads TGCAGTGCTAGATGGCAGGGGAAGGATGGCTACACCTTC.

This clonotype was found many times. The J gene is TRBJ1-4, the V gene TRBV5-1, with D tentatively TRBD1 (5 bases). The germline V gene encodes CDR1 SGHRS and CDR2 YFSETQ. V was shortened by 4 bases and J by 0 bases, with 13 bases between the two germline ends. The CDR3 runs to 16 residues. CDR3: CASSTGTVATNEKLFF. In nucleotides, the CDR3 is TGCGCCAGCAGCACCGGGACGGTTGCAACTAATGAAAAACTGTTTTTT.

V gene TRBV5-1 combines with J gene TRBJ2-1, with D perhaps matching TRBD1 or TRBD2 (5 bases each). Trimming shortened V by 0 bases and J by 11 bases, and 9 bases separated the two germline ends. This CDR3 comprises 12 residues. Germline loops: CDR1 SGHRS, CDR2 YFSETQ. CDR3 nucleotides: TGCGCCAGCAGCTTGGCCAGGGAGAAGCAGTTCTTC. Its translation: CASSLAREKQFF. The entire variable domain, with the rest obtained from reference TRBV5-1 and TRBJ2-1, is as follows: KAGVTQTPRYLIKTRGQQVTLSCSPISGHRSVSWYQQTPGQGLQFLFEYFSETQRNKGNFPGRFSGRQFSNSRSEMNVSTLELGDSALYLCASSLAREKQFFGPGTRLTVL.

The V call is TRBV27, the J call TRBJ2-1; D is possibly TRBD1 (6 bases). The V gene lost 7 bases and the J gene lost 9 bases, with 16 bases spanning the gap. CDR3 size: 13 residues. The germline CDR1 and CDR2 sequences are MNHEY and SMNVEV (reference sequence). CDR3: CASTAITGSEQFF. The CDR3 DNA reads TGTGCCAGCACCGCCATAACAGGGAGTGAGCAGTTCTTC.

The chain employs TRBV18 and TRBJ2-4; D assignment may be TRBD1 or TRBD2 (5 bases each). CDR1 and CDR2 from the germline V gene are KGHSH and LQKENI. This CDR3 has 18 amino acids. Trimming removed 3 bases from V and 0 bases from J, with 18 bases in between. CDR3 DNA sequence: TGTGCCAGCTCACCTCTATCTGGGATGGGGGAAGCCAAAAACATTCAGTACTTC. This encodes CASSPLSGMGEAKNIQYF. The full variable domain, with the rest looked up from reference TRBV18 and TRBJ2-4, is NAGVMQNPRHLVRRRGQEARLRCSPMKGHSHVYWYRQLPEEGLKFMVYLQKENIIDESGMPKERFSAEFPKEGPSILRIQQVVRGDSAAYFCASSPLSGMGEAKNIQYFGAGTRLSVL.

This clonotype was counted a few times. V gene TRBV6-5 combines with J gene TRBJ1-1, with D tentatively TRBD1 (5 bases). CDR3 length: 13 residues. CDR1 MNHEY and CDR2 SVGAGI come from the germline V gene. Between the trimmed V and J ends, which lost 0 bases and 7 bases, there was a span of 9 bases. The CDR3 DNA follows: TGTGCCAGCAGTTACTCGGTGGGGGTTGAAGCTTTCTTT. It encodes CASSYSVGVEAFF.

Only a few counts were recorded for this clonotype. This chain connects TRBV20-1 to TRBJ2-5; 12 bases are shared with TRBD2. Germline V gene data show CDR1 as DFQATT and CDR2 as SNEGSKA (reference sequence). V lost 5 bases and J lost 5; bases outside the gene matches: 9. The CDR3 consists of 15 residues. The CDR3 DNA sequence: TGCAGTGCTCATCCTAGCGGGAGGGCCGGGGAGACCCAGTACTTC. It codes for CSAHPSGRAGETQYF.

The chain carries TRBV28 and TRBJ2-7, with D perhaps TRBD1 (6 bases). CDR3 length: 14 amino acids. The germline gives CDR1 MDHEN, CDR2 SYDVKM. Trimming removed 1 base at V and 3 bases at J, with 10 bases between. In nucleotides, the CDR3 is TGTGCCAGCAGTTTATCAGGGGACCGCTACGAGCAGTACTTC. The encoded protein is CASSLSGDRYEQYF. The complete variable domain, with remaining parts taken from reference TRBV28 and TRBJ2-7, reads DVKVTQSSRYLVKRTGEKVFLECVQDMDHENMFWYRQDPGLGLRLIYFSYDVKMKEKGDIPEGYSVSREKKERFSLILESASTNQTSMYLCASSLSGDRYEQYFGPGTRLTVT.

The chain joins TRBV7-2 to TRBJ2-7; D assignment may be TRBD1 or TRBD2 (5 bases each). CDR3 length equals 15 residues. Germline lookup yields CDR1 SGHTA and CDR2 FQGNSA. Trimming cost V 5 bases and J 3 bases, with 17 bases left between them. In nucleotides, the CDR3 is TGTGCCAGCAGCCTGATAGGGGAGAGCGGCTACGAGCAGTACTTC. It yields the protein CASSLIGESGYEQYF.

A few counts support this clonotype. The V and J genes are TRBV6-1 and TRBJ2-5, with 9 bases aligning to TRBD2. The trim removed 2 bases at V and 4 bases at J, leaving 11 bases unmatched. The CDR3 is 17 amino acids. Germline loops: CDR1 MNHNS, CDR2 SASEGT. CDR3 nucleotides: TGTGCCAGCAGTGAACCCGGCGCGGGGGGGTTCGGAGAGACCCAGTACTTC. Its protein is CASSEPGAGGFGETQYF.

The CDR3 DNA is TGTGCCAGCAGCTTTCGGGGAGGGGGCTTCCTGAGCACAGATACGCAGTATTTT. Translating gives CASSFRGGGFLSTDTQYF. This chain uses TRBV9 with TRBJ2-3, with D perhaps given as TRBD1 or TRBD2 (7 bases each). This CDR3 is built from 18 residues. The germline V gene encodes CDR1 SGDLS and CDR2 YYNGEE. Trimming took 4 bases from V and 0 from J, leaving 21 bases between them.

The rearrangement links TRBV25-1 to TRBJ2-5; D gene uncertain. Germline V gene lookup returns CDR1 MGHDK and CDR2 SYGVNS. CDR3 length equals 11 residues. V was trimmed by 4 bases and J by 7 bases, leaving 7 bases between them. This chain's CDR3 is CASSGSGTQYF. The CDR3, as DNA: TGTGCCAGCAGTGGTTCGGGGACCCAGTACTTC.

This clonotype has only one observation. This chain joins TRBV10-3 and TRBJ2-1; 8 bases are shared with TRBD1. The CDR3 consists of 13 residues. CDR1 is ENHRY, CDR2 SYGVKD, per germline. Unmatched junction bases numbered 11, after V lost 10 bases and J lost 9 bases. CDR3 residues: CATAPDRGTEQFF. The CDR3 DNA is TGTGCCACAGCCCCCGACAGGGGCACTGAGCAGTTCTTC.